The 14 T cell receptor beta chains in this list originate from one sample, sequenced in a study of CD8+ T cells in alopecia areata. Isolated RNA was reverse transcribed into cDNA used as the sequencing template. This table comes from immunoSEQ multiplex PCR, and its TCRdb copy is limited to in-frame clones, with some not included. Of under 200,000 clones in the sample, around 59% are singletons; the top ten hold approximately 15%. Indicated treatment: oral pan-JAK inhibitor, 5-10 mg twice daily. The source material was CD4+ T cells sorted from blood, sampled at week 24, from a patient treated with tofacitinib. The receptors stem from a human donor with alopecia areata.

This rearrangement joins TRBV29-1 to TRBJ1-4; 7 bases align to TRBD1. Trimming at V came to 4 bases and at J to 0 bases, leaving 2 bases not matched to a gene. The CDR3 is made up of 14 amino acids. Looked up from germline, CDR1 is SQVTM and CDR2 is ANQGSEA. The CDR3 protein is CSVGQGATNEKLFF. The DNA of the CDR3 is TGCAGCGTTGGACAGGGTGCAACTAATGAAAAACTGTTTTTT.

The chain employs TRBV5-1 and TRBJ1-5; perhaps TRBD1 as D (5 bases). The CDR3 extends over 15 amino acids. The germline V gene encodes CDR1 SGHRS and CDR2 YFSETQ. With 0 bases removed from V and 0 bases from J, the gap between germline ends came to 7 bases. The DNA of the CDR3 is TGCGCCAGCAGCTTGGAAGGGGTTAGCAATCAGCCCCAGCATTTT. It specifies CASSLEGVSNQPQHF.

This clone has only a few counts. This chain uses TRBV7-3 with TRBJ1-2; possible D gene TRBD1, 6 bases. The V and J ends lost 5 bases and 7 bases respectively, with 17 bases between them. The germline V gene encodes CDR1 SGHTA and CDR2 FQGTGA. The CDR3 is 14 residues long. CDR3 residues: CASSDGTQPTGYTF. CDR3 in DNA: TGTGCCAGCAGCGATGGGACACAGCCAACTGGCTACACCTTC.

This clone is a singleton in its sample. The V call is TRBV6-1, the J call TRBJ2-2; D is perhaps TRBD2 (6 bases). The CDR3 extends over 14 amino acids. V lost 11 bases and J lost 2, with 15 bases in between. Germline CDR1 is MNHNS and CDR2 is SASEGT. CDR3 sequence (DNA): TGTGCCGTCAAGGGCGGGAAAAACACCGGGGAGCTGTTTTTT. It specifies CAVKGGKNTGELFF.

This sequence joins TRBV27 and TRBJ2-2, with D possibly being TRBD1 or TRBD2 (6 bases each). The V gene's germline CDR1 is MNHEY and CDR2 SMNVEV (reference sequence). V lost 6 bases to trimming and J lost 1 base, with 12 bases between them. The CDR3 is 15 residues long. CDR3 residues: CASRRRGENTGELFF. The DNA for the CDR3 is TGTGCCAGCAGGAGGAGGGGGGAGAACACCGGGGAGCTGTTTTTT.

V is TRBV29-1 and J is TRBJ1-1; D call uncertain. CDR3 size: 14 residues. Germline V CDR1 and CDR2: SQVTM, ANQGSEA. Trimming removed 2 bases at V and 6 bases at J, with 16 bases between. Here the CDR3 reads CSVESGGPSAEAFF. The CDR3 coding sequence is TGCAGCGTTGAATCGGGTGGGCCCTCCGCTGAAGCTTTCTTT.

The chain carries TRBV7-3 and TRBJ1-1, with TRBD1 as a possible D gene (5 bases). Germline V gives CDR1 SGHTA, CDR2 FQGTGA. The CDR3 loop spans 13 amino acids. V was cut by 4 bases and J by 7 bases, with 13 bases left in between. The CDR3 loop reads CASSSGTPREAFF. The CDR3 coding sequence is TGTGCCAGCAGCTCAGGGACGCCACGTGAAGCTTTCTTT.

CDR3: CAWSVSSGTDTQYF. CDR3 sequence (DNA): TGTGCCTGGAGTGTATCTAGCGGCACAGATACGCAGTATTTT. The chain links TRBV30 to TRBJ2-3, with D possibly being TRBD2 (6 bases). The length of the CDR3 is 14 residues. Germline V CDR1 and CDR2: GTSNPN, SVGIG (reference sequence). The V and J ends lost 0 bases and 1 base respectively, with 8 bases between them. The variable domain in full, with the rest retrieved from reference TRBV30 and TRBJ2-3, is SQTIHQWPATLVQPVGSPLSLECTVEGTSNPNLYWYRQAAGRGLQLLFYSVGIGQISSEVPQNLSASRPQDRQFILSSKKLLLSDSGFYLCAWSVSSGTDTQYFGPGTRLTVL.

The CDR3 sequence: CSHILAKNIQYF. The CDR3 coding sequence is TGCAGTCACATACTAGCCAAAAACATTCAGTACTTC. The chain links TRBV29-1 to TRBJ2-4; D gene uncertain. The CDR3 is 12 amino acids. Germline V gene data show CDR1 as SQVTM and CDR2 as ANQGSEA.

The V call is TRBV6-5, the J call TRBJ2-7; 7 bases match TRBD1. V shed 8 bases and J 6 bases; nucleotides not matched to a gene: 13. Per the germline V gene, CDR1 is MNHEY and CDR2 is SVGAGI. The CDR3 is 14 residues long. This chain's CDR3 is CASSGIQGPGEQYF. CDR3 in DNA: TGTGCCAGCTCGGGGATACAGGGGCCCGGCGAGCAGTACTTC.

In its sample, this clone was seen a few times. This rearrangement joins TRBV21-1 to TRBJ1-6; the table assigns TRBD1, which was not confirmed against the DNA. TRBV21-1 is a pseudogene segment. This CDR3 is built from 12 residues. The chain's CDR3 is CASGGQHSPLHF. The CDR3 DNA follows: TGTGCCAGCGGAGGACAGCATTCACCCCTCCACTTT.

This CDR3 reads CASRRTGLNTEAFF. Here the CDR3 DNA reads TGTGCCAGCAGGAGGACAGGTTTGAACACTGAAGCTTTCTTT. The chain couples TRBV6-5 to TRBJ1-1; TRBD1 agrees at 7 bases. The V segment lost 6 bases and the J segment 0 bases; nucleotides outside the gene matches: 4. Germline CDR1 MNHEY, CDR2 SVGAGI. This CDR3 comprises 14 residues.

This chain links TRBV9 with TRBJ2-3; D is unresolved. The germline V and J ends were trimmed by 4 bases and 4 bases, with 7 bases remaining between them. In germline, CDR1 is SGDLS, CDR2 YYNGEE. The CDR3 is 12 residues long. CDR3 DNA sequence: TGTGCCAGCAGCAGGAACCCAGATACGCAGTATTTT. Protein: CASSRNPDTQYF. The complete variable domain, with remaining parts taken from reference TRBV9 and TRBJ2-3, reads DSGVTQTPKHLITATGQRVTLRCSPRSGDLSVYWYQQSLDQGLQFLIQYYNGEERAKGNILERFSAQQFPDLHSELNLSSLELGDSALYFCASSRNPDTQYFGPGTRLTVL.

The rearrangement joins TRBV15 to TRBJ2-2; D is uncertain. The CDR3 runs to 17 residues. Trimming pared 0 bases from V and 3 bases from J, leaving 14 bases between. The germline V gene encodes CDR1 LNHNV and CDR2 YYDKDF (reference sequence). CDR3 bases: TGTGCCACCAGCAGAGATTCTGGAATGCCCTACACCGGGGAGCTGTTTTTT. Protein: CATSRDSGMPYTGELFF.